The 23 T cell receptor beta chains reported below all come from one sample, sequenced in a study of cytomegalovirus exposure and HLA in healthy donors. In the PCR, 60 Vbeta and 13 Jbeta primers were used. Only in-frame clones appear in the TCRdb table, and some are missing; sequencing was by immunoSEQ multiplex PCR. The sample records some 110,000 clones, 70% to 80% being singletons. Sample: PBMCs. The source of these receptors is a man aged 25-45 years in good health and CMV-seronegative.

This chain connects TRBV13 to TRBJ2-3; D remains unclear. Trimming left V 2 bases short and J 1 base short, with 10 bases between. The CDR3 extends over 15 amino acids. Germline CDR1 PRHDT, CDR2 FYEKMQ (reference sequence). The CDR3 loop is CASSLRQDRTDTQYF. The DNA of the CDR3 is TGTGCCAGCAGCTTACGGCAGGATCGCACAGATACGCAGTATTTT. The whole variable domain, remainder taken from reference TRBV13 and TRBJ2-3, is AAGVIQSPRHLIKEKRETATLKCYPIPRHDTVYWYQQGPGQDPQFLISFYEKMQSDKGSIPDRFSAQQFSDYHSELNMSSLELGDSALYFCASSLRQDRTDTQYFGPGTRLTVL.

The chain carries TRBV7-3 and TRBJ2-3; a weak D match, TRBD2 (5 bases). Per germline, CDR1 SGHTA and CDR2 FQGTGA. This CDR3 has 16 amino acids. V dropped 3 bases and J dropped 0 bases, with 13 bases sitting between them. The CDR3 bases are TGTGCCAGCAGCTTGGAGGCGCGTGCTAGCACAGATACGCAGTATTTT. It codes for CASSLEARASTDTQYF.

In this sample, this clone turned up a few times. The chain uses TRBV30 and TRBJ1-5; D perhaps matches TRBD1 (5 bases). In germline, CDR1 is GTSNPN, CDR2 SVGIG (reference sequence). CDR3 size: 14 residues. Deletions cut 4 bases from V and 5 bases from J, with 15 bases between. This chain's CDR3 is CAWNGQGGDQPQHF. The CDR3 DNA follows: TGTGCCTGGAATGGGCAGGGTGGCGATCAGCCCCAGCATTTT.

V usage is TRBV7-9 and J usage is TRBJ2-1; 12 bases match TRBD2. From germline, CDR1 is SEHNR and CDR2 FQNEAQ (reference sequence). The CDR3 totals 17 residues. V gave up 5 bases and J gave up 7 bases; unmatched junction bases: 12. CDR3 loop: CASSLPPRLAGANEQFF. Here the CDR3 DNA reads TGTGCCAGCAGCCTACCCCCAAGACTAGCGGGAGCAAATGAGCAGTTCTTC.

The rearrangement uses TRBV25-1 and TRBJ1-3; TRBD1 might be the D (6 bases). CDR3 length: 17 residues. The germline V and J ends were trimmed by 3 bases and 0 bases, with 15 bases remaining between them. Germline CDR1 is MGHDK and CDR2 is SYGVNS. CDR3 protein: CASSEKQGMPSGNTIYF. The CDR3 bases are TGTGCCAGCAGTGAGAAACAGGGAATGCCCTCTGGAAACACCATATATTTT.

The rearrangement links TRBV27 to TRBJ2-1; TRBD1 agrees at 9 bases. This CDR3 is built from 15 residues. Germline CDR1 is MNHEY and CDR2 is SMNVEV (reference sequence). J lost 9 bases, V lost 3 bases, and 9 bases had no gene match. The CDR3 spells CASSLAGQGDGEQFF. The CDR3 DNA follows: TGTGCCAGCAGTTTGGCGGGACAGGGTGACGGTGAGCAGTTCTTC.

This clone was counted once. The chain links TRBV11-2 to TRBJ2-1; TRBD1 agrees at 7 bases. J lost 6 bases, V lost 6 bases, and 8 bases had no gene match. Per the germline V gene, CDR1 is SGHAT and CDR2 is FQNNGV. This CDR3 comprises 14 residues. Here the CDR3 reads CASSITGDRNEQFF. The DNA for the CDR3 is TGTGCCAGCAGTATCACAGGGGACCGCAATGAGCAGTTCTTC.

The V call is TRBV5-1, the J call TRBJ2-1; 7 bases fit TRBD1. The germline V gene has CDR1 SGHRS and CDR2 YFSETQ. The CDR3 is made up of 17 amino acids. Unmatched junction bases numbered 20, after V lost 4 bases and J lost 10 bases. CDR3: CASSPKLPGQSSREQFF. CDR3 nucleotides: TGCGCCAGCAGCCCTAAACTGCCGGGACAGAGTTCACGGGAGCAGTTCTTC.

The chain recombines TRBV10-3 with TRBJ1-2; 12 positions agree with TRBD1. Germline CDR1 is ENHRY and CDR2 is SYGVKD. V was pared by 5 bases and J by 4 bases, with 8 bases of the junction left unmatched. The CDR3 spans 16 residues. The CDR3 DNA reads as TGTGCCATCAGTACCGGGACAGGGGGCGATTTCTATGGCTACACCTTC. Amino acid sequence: CAISTGTGGDFYGYTF.

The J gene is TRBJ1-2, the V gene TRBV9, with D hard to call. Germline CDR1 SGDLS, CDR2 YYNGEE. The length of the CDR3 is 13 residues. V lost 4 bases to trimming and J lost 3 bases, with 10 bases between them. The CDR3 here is CASSTRQDYGYTF. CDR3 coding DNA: TGTGCCAGCAGCACACGACAAGACTATGGCTACACCTTC. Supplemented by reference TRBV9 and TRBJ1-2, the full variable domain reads DSGVTQTPKHLITATGQRVTLRCSPRSGDLSVYWYQQSLDQGLQFLIQYYNGEERAKGNILERFSAQQFPDLHSELNLSSLELGDSALYFCASSTRQDYGYTFGSGTRLTVV.

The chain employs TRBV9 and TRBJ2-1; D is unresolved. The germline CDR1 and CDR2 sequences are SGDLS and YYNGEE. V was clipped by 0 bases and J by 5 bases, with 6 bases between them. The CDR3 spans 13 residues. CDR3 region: CASSVGPDNEQFF. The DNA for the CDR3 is TGTGCCAGCAGCGTAGGTCCAGACAATGAGCAGTTCTTC. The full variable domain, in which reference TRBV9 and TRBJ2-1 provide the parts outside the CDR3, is DSGVTQTPKHLITATGQRVTLRCSPRSGDLSVYWYQQSLDQGLQFLIQYYNGEERAKGNILERFSAQQFPDLHSELNLSSLELGDSALYFCASSVGPDNEQFFGPGTRLTVL.

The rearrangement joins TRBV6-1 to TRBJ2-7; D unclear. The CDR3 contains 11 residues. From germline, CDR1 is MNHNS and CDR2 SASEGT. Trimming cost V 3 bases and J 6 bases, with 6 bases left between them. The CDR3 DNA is TGTGCCAGCAGTGACCTTTTCGAGCAGTACTTC. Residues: CASSDLFEQYF.

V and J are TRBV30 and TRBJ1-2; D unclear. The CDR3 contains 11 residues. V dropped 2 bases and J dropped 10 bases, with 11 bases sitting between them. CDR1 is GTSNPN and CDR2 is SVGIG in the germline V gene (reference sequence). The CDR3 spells CAWSTLDVYTF. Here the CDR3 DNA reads TGTGCCTGGAGTACCCTAGACGTCTACACCTTC.

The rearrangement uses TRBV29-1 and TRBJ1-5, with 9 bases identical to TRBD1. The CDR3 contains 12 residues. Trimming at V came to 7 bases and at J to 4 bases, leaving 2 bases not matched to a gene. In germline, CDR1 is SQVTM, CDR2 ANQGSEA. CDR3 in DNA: TGCAGCGCTGGACAGGGGAATCAGCCCCAGCATTTT. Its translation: CSAGQGNQPQHF.

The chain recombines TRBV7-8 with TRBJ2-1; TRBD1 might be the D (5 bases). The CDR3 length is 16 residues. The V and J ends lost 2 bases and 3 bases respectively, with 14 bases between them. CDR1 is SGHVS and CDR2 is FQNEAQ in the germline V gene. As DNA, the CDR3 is TGTGCCAGCAGCTTACCCCTCAGGGCCATCTACAATGAGCAGTTCTTC. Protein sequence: CASSLPLRAIYNEQFF. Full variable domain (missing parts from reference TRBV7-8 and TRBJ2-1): GAGVSQSPRYKVAKRGQDVALRCDPISGHVSLFWYQQALGQGPEFLTYFQNEAQLDKSGLPSDRFFAERPEGSVSTLKIQRTQQEDSAVYLCASSLPLRAIYNEQFFGPGTRLTVL.

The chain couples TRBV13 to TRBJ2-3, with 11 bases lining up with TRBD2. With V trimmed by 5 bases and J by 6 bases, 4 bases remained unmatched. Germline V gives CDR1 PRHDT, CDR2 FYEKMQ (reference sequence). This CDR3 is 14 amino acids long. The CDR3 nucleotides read TGTGCCAGCAGCCAACGACTAGCGGGGGATACGCAGTATTTT. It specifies CASSQRLAGDTQYF.

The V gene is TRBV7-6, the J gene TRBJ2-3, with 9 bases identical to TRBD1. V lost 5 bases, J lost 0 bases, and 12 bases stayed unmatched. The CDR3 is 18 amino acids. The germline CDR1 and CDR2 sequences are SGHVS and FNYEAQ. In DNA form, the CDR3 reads TGTGCCAGCAGCCCCCGGGACAGGGCTTGGGTGAGCACAGATACGCAGTATTTT. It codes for CASSPRDRAWVSTDTQYF.

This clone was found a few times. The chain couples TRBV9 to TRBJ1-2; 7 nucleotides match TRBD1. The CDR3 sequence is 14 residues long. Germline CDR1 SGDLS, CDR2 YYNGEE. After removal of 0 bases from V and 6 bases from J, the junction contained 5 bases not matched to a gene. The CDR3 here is CASSVGDDRDGYTF. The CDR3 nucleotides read TGTGCCAGCAGCGTAGGAGATGACAGGGATGGCTACACCTTC.

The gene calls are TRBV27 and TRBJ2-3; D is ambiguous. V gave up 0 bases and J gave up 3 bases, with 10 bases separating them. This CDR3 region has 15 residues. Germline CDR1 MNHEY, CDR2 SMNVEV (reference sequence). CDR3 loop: CASSLSTKMTDTQYF. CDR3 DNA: TGTGCCAGCAGTTTATCTACAAAGATGACAGATACGCAGTATTTT.

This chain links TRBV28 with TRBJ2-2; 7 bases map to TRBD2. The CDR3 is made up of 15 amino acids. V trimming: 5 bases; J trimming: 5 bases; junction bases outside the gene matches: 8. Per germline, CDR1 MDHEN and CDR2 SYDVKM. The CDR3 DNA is TGTGCCAGCAGTACCCGGACTAGGAGTACCGGGGAGCTGTTTTTT. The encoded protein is CASSTRTRSTGELFF.

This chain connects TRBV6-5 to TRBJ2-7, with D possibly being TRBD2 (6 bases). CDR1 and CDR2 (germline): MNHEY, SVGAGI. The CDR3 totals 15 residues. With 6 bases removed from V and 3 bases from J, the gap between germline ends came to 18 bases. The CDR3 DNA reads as TGTGCCAGCAGGAGGGCGGGACCAACCTTCTACGAGCAGTACTTC. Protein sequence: CASRRAGPTFYEQYF.

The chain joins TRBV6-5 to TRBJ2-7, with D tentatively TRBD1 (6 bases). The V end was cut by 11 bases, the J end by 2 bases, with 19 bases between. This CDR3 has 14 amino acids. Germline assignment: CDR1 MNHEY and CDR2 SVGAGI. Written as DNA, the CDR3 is TGTGCCTCCTCAAGTGGGGGCACCCCCTACGAGCAGTACTTC. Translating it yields CASSSGGTPYEQYF.

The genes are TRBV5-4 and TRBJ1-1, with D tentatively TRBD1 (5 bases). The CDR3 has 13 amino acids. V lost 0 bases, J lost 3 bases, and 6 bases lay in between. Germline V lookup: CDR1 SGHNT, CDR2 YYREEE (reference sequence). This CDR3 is CASSLAGDTEAFF. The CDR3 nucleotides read TGTGCCAGCAGCTTGGCGGGGGACACTGAAGCTTTCTTT.